One sample yielded the 2 T cell receptor beta chains listed below, sequenced in a study of Ad26.COV2.S vaccination and SARS-CoV-2 variants. Sample treatment: some 20 received Ad26.COV2.S at low or high dose, single or two shots; 5 received placebo; per-sample allocation not given. Following the first vaccine or placebo injection, samples were taken on day 63. Method: immunoSEQ multiplex PCR; TCRdb's copy keeps in-frame clones and lacks some. Here the sample spans around 380,000 clones, roughly nine tenths being singletons. Sequenced here: peripheral blood, sampled in a trial of Ad26.COV2.S vaccine versus placebo. These TCRs come from a person aged 18-60 years who received the Ad26.COV2.S COVID-19 vaccine or a placebo.

The rearrangement links TRBV7-2 to TRBJ1-2; D call uncertain. The CDR3 totals 11 residues. Germline-derived CDR1 and CDR2 are SGHTA and FQGNSA. Trimming pared 1 base from V and 13 bases from J, leaving 10 bases between. The CDR3 bases are TGTGCCAGCAGCTTAGGCAGGAGGACCACCTTC. Amino acid sequence: CASSLGRRTTF.

The V call is TRBV7-9, the J call TRBJ1-3; D gene uncertain. Germline CDR1 is SEHNR and CDR2 is FQNEAQ (reference sequence). V was trimmed by 6 bases and J by 0 bases, leaving 9 bases between them. The CDR3 contains 14 residues. CDR3 nucleotides: TGTGCCAGCAGTCGCATTGTCTCTGGAAACACCATATATTTT. Its protein product is CASSRIVSGNTIYF.